One and the same sample provided the 5 T cell receptor beta chains below, sequenced in a study of blood T cell repertoires in COVID-19. The repertoire was sequenced with immunoSEQ multiplex PCR; TCRdb's copy has only in-frame clones and lacks some. The sample consists of around 250,000 clones, around nine tenths of them appearing once. The sample comprised peripheral blood. These TCRs come from a woman in her 70s with COVID-19, enrolled during active disease.

The chain joins TRBV7-3 to TRBJ2-5; no reliable D call. Germline CDR1 is SGHTA and CDR2 is FQGTGA. Trimming removed 5 bases from V and 5 bases from J, with 12 bases in between. The CDR3 loop spans 13 amino acids. DNA of the CDR3: TGTGCCAGCAGCCTAGGTCGAGTGGAGACCCAGTACTTC. Protein: CASSLGRVETQYF.

This clone was detected once. The chain links TRBV3-1 (or the pseudogene TRBV3-2) to TRBJ2-7; 11 nucleotides align to TRBD2. V was clipped by 2 bases and J by 3 bases; unmatched bases: 3. Germline loops: CDR1 LGHDT, CDR2 YNNKEL (reference sequence). CDR3 length: 15 residues. The CDR3 nucleotides are TGTGCCAGCAGCCAATCTGGGACTAGCGGCTACGAGCAGTACTTC. It specifies CASSQSGTSGYEQYF.

The chain has TRBV20-1 and TRBJ1-2, with 9 bases identical to TRBD1. V dropped 3 bases and J dropped 3; count of bases not matched to a gene: 8. Germline CDR1 reads DFQATT; CDR2 reads SNEGSKA (reference sequence). The CDR3 has 15 amino acids. The CDR3 DNA sequence: TGCAGTGCTAGTCTCGGGACAGGGTTCGACTATGGCTACACCTTC. It codes for CSASLGTGFDYGYTF.

The rearrangement joins TRBV5-1 to TRBJ2-7, with D possibly matching TRBD1 (6 bases). Germline V gene data show CDR1 as SGHRS and CDR2 as YFSETQ. V lost 0 bases to trimming and J lost 5 bases, with 15 bases between them. This CDR3 has 15 amino acids. CDR3: CASSLAWGHLDEQYF. The DNA for the CDR3 is TGCGCCAGCAGCTTGGCCTGGGGGCACTTGGACGAGCAGTACTTC.

The chain uses TRBV27 and TRBJ1-6; maybe TRBD1 (5 bases). Germline CDR1 reads MNHEY; CDR2 reads SMNVEV (reference sequence). The CDR3 sequence is 16 residues long. V was cut by 7 bases and J by 5 bases, with 18 bases left in between. The CDR3 nucleotides are TGTGCCAGCATCGATCGCCCGGGACTGAATAATTCACCCCTCCACTTT. Translating it yields CASIDRPGLNNSPLHF.